The 6 T cell receptor beta chains given below trace back to one sample, sequenced in a study of long-term antiretroviral therapy in people with HIV (dated by TCRdb to the early 2020s). The immunoSEQ hsTCRB v3.0 assay was used at survey level resolution for TRB variable region sequencing. As stored in TCRdb, this immuneACCESS dataset retains in-frame rearrangements with V and J assigned. A fraction of the clones does not appear; measured against another copy, unresolved V genes explain less than half of the discrepancy, and the remainder lacks a known reason. The sample table holds approximately 31,000 clones, of which 70% to 90% were seen once. Of the sample, 10% to 15% falls within the top ten clones. The specimen comprised unsorted PBMCs, sampled 1.1 years after starting antiretroviral therapy. These receptor sequences come from a young man with HIV.

V gene TRBV10-3 combines with J gene TRBJ2-1; D gene ambiguous. CDR1 and CDR2 (germline): ENHRY, SYGVKD. The CDR3 sequence is 14 residues long. V lost 2 bases and J 8 bases, leaving 13 bases between the germline ends. CDR3 coding DNA: TGTGCCATCAGTGAGGGGCTAGTCGACCATGAGCAGTTCTTC. Protein: CAISEGLVDHEQFF.

The chain employs TRBV25-1 and TRBJ1-1; D unclear. V was shortened by 8 bases and J by 4 bases, with 11 bases between the two germline ends. The CDR3 is 12 amino acids. From germline, CDR1 is MGHDK and CDR2 SYGVNS. This CDR3 reads CASSRWGTEAFF. Written as DNA, the CDR3 is TGTGCCAGCTCCAGGTGGGGCACTGAAGCTTTCTTT.

This chain links TRBV2 with TRBJ1-1; D not resolved. Per germline, CDR1 SNHLY and CDR2 FYNNEI. This CDR3 contains 14 residues. V dropped 8 bases and J dropped 6 bases, with 19 bases sitting between them. The CDR3 nucleotides read TGTGCCAGCCCCAAGGTAACTCTTGGATCTGAAGCTTTCTTT. Translation gives CASPKVTLGSEAFF.

The V call is TRBV19, the J call TRBJ2-6; D gene unclear. Trimming removed 7 bases from V and 0 bases from J, with 13 bases in between. The CDR3 is made up of 16 amino acids. Germline CDR1 LNHDA, CDR2 SQIVND (reference sequence). The CDR3 spells CASTYRPLSGANVLTF. In DNA form, the CDR3 reads TGTGCCAGTACCTATCGTCCGCTCTCTGGGGCCAACGTCCTGACTTTC.

The V and J genes are TRBV27 and TRBJ2-7; D uncertain. This CDR3 contains 15 residues. Trimming removed 1 base at V and 6 bases at J, with 16 bases between. Germline V gene sequence: CDR1 MNHEY, CDR2 SMNVEV (reference sequence). DNA for the CDR3: TGTGCCAGCAGTTTATTAACAGAGCCTACGGCCGAGCAGTACTTC. As protein: CASSLLTEPTAEQYF.

This clone was seen a few times. The gene calls are TRBV2 and TRBJ1-2; the match to TRBD1 covers 7 bases. CDR1 and CDR2 (germline): SNHLY, FYNNEI. The ends lost 8 bases at V and 12 bases at J; junction bases unmatched: 9. The length of the CDR3 is 11 residues. CDR3 region: CASGKQGPDTF. CDR3 coding DNA: TGTGCCAGCGGTAAACAGGGGCCCGACACCTTC.